The clone carrying this T cell receptor (beta chain) showed up many times. Its antigen is as yet unknown. The data are from a study of T-cell reconstitution after alpha-beta-depleted transplantation in children. It was with unique molecular identifiers that the TCRbeta library was prepared. One entry per CDR3 protein, called by TCRdb with MiXCR from the PCR reads. This table has 700,000 to 950,000 distinct CDR3 sequences, roughly 15% appearing once. The CDR3 has 12 amino acids. Germline CDR1 and CDR2: LGHNA and YNFKEQ. Trimming removed 3 bases from V and 5 bases from J, with 8 bases in between. Broader study findings: Reportedly, only several hundred clones from non-depleted graft cells drove alpha-beta T-cell counts at about two months. Diversity and T-cell counts at one year after transplant derived mostly from new T cells.

The source of this sequence is a male patient between 10 and 17 years old who had a stem cell transplant for acute lymphoblastic leukemia, so the T cells may come from the graft donor. The chain is built from TRBV4-2 and TRBJ2-7, with no clear D. Sequencing was performed on PBMCs, mostly from graft donor cells, taken 360 days after TCRalphabeta/CD19-depleted stem cell transplant. This CDR3 reads CASSHTTHEQYF. For the CDR3, the DNA is TGTGCCAGCAGCCACACAACCCACGAGCAGTACTTC.